This TCR beta chain is from a study of identical twins. Study findings and constraints: The study found excess low generation probability among twin-shared out-of-frame alpha sequences. Findings depended on cross-sectional statistics rather than tracking the same donors. Weaker excess sharing between twins was seen in beta out-of-frame sequences.

Remarks on this clonotype: Its matching antigen is unknown.

Trimming cost V 6 bases and J 1 base, with 13 bases left between them. The CDR3 covers 14 residues. Germline V gives CDR1 MNHEY, CDR2 SVGEGT. A universal primer site was added by template switching, and unique molecular identifiers were carried by the cDNA. TCRdb processed the 5' RACE reads anew with MiXCR; each CDR3 protein has one entry. The top ten hold 1.5% to 2% of the sample, which has about 810,000 distinct CDR3 sequences, 9% to 15% seen once. These data were also reused for a study on yellow fever vaccine responses in identical twins.

This receptor was taken from a woman aged 18-29 years in good health. The specimen was PBMCs. J is TRBJ2-7 and V is TRBV6-2 or TRBV6-3; D remains unclear. The CDR3 protein is CASRDPRRSYEQYV. The CDR3 DNA sequence: TGTGCCAGCAGGGACCCCCGACGGTCCTACGAGCAGTACGTC.